The T cell receptor beta chain under discussion was sequenced for a study of cytomegalovirus exposure and HLA in healthy donors. The ends were cut back, 0 bases at V and 0 bases at J, with 3 bases in the middle. This CDR3 is built from 13 residues. Germline CDR1 and CDR2: GTSNPN and SVGIG (reference sequence). Study-level findings and limits: Across donors, presence/absence analyses took sequencing depth to be roughly uniform. Analysis performed later found 15,000 or so TCR beta sequences associated with HLA alleles at 0.05 false discovery rate.

The PCR made use of 60 Vbeta and 13 Jbeta primers. This table comes from immunoSEQ multiplex PCR, and its TCRdb copy is limited to in-frame clones, with some not included. The sample has under 150,000 clones, 70% to 80% seen once. To note about this clone: No antigen is known for it.

The sequenced sample consisted of PBMCs. The source is a woman aged 40 to 55 in good health and CMV-seropositive. The chain employs TRBV30 and TRBJ1-3; D ambiguous. The CDR3: CAWSVSSGNTIYF. CDR3 nucleotides: TGTGCCTGGAGTGTGAGCTCTGGAAACACCATATATTTT. The full variable domain, completed using reference TRBV30 and TRBJ1-3, is SQTIHQWPATLVQPVGSPLSLECTVEGTSNPNLYWYRQAAGRGLQLLFYSVGIGQISSEVPQNLSASRPQDRQFILSSKKLLLSDSGFYLCAWSVSSGNTIYFGEGSWLTVV.